These T cell receptor beta chains were read from a single sample in a study of T cell responses to AZD1222 COVID-19 vaccine. The repertoire was sequenced with immunoSEQ multiplex PCR; TCRdb's copy has only in-frame clones and lacks some. The sample shows around 100,000 clones, about 85% of them seen only once. Sequenced material: peripheral blood, taken on day 0 of AZD1222 vaccination. These receptors were taken from an adult in good health. The CDR3 runs from the conserved cysteine through the conserved F or W. Fields, in order: CDR3 protein, CDR3 length, V gene, D gene. D genes are given only for firm matches.

CDR3: CASEAGQGLPGANVLTF
length: 17
V: TRBV9
D: TRBD1

CDR3: CASSLGIGKGNTEAFF
length: 16
V: TRBV28
D: NA

CDR3: CASSSIGFAGNTIYF
length: 15
V: TRBV6-5
D: NA

CDR3: CASSWTGSGRAPDTQYF
length: 17
V: TRBV11-2
D: TRBD2

CDR3: CASSFTDRNYGYTF
length: 14
V: TRBV11-2
D: NA

CDR3: CASSVEGTPSYEQYF
length: 15
V: TRBV9
D: NA

CDR3: CASRSDRVDYGYTF
length: 14
V: TRBV5-1
D: TRBD1

CDR3: CASSIGVSPLHF
length: 12
V: TRBV19
D: NA

CDR3: CASSQYRGKNTEAFF
length: 15
V: TRBV3-1/TRBV3-2
D: TRBD1

CDR3: CAWRTQGNEQFF
length: 12
V: TRBV30
D: NA

CDR3: CASSPQWGMNTEAFF
length: 15
V: TRBV3-1/TRBV3-2
D: NA

CDR3: CASSYGHRNQPQHF
length: 14
V: TRBV6-2/TRBV6-3
D: NA

CDR3: CASMEGGADYGYTF
length: 14
V: TRBV28
D: NA

CDR3: CASSARTSTPGQLFYGYTF
length: 19
V: TRBV7-9
D: TRBD1

CDR3: CASNNLAAGYGYTF
length: 14
V: TRBV19
D: NA

CDR3: CASSLGWQGNTEAFF
length: 15
V: TRBV7-8
D: NA

CDR3: CATSRDPSNEQYF
length: 13
V: TRBV15
D: NA

CDR3: CASNQGAYNEKLFF
length: 14
V: TRBV3-1/TRBV3-2
D: TRBD1

CDR3: CASSLGQTQYF
length: 11
V: TRBV28
D: NA

CDR3: CASSPGQGRNQPQHF
length: 15
V: TRBV27
D: TRBD1

CDR3: CASSLDRDYPTDTQYF
length: 16
V: TRBV4-3
D: TRBD2

CDR3: CASSLQGTYEQYF
length: 13
V: TRBV19
D: NA

CDR3: CASSRDSYNEQFF
length: 13
V: TRBV11-2
D: TRBD1

CDR3: CASSLKVENIQYF
length: 13
V: TRBV12-3/TRBV12-4
D: NA

CDR3: CASGPRADQPQHF
length: 13
V: TRBV7-6
D: NA

CDR3: CASRLHPRTVISEAFF
length: 16
V: TRBV28
D: NA